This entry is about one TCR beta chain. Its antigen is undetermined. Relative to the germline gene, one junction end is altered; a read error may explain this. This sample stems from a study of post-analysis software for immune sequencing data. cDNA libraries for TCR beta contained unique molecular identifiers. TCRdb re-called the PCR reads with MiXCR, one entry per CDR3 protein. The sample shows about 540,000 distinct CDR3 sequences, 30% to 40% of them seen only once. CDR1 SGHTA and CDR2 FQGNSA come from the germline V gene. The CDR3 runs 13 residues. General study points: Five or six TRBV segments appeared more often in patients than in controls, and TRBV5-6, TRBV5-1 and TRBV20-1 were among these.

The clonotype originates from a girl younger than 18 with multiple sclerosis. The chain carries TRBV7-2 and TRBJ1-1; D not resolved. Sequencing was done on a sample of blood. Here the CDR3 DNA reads TGTGCCAGCACCCCGAGTTGGGAGACTGGAGCTTTCTTT. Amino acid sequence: CASTPSWETGAFF.